Presented here are 10 T cell receptor beta chains from one specimen sequenced in a study of graft-versus-host responses after intestinal transplantation (dated by TCRdb to 2020 to 2022). For these TCRs, the target antigens are not known. Preparation of the library involved the immunoSEQ multiplex PCR assay. The source is immuneACCESS, and TCRdb retained only in-frame sequences with V and J called. Part of the clones is not carried over; for the studies checked, unresolved V genes explain less than half of this, and the remainder is unexplained. The table for this sample lists about 93,000 clones; approximately 92% of them were counted only once. The ten largest clones represent about 0.5% of the sample. In the paper's terms, the time point label means: cells obtained before transplantation from donor or recipient. The sample in question was unstimulated CD8+ T cells sorted from spleen or lymph node cells, obtained before intestinal transplant. The receptors come from a human donor who received an intestinal transplant.

This sequence joins TRBV2 and TRBJ2-7, with a tentative D call TRBD2 (6 bases). Trimming took off 5 bases at V and 3 bases at J, with 14 bases between the two ends. This CDR3 has 14 residues. Germline assignment: CDR1 SNHLY and CDR2 FYNNEI. The CDR3 DNA reads as TGTGCCAGCAGTTCCGGGAGCGTATTCTACGAGCAGTACTTC. It yields the protein CASSSGSVFYEQYF.

The table lists this clone with a count of one. The rearrangement uses TRBV5-6 and TRBJ2-5; 8 nucleotides match TRBD2. Germline values: CDR1 SGHDT, CDR2 YYEEEE. The CDR3 sequence is 18 residues long. Losses at the gene ends were 0 bases for V and 1 base for J; bases not matched to a gene: 11. Here the CDR3 DNA reads TGTGCCAGCAGCTTGGACACCCAACTAGCGGAGTTCCAAGAGACCCAGTACTTC. Protein product: CASSLDTQLAEFQETQYF.

This clone was seen a single time. The chain uses TRBV19 and TRBJ1-5; 7 bases match TRBD1. Trimming cost V 10 bases and J 0 bases; bases outside gene matches: 6. CDR1 LNHDA and CDR2 SQIVND come from the germline V gene (reference sequence). The CDR3 covers 14 residues. This CDR3 reads CATGTDYSNQPQHF. In DNA form, the CDR3 reads TGTGCCACTGGGACAGACTATAGCAATCAGCCCCAGCATTTT.

The CDR3 region has the DNA TGTGCCATCAGTGTGGGGACTAGCGGGACCGAGACCCAGTACTTC. The encoded protein is CAISVGTSGTETQYF. The V gene is TRBV10-3, the J gene TRBJ2-5, with 13 bases aligning to TRBD2. Germline-derived CDR1 and CDR2 are ENHRY and SYGVKD. This CDR3 region has 15 residues. Trimming removed 4 bases from V and 5 bases from J; junction bases left unmatched: 4.

The rearrangement joins TRBV2 to TRBJ2-5; the D is unclear. The V end lost 0 bases, the J end lost 0 bases, and 8 bases lay between the germline ends. Per germline, CDR1 SNHLY and CDR2 FYNNEI. CDR3 size: 15 residues. In DNA form, the CDR3 reads TGTGCCAGCAGTGAAGCGCGGCGGTACCAAGAGACCCAGTACTTC. This gives the protein CASSEARRYQETQYF.

The J gene is TRBJ1-2, the V gene TRBV2; 7 nucleotides match TRBD1. After removal of 3 bases from V and 2 bases from J, the junction contained 0 bases not matched to a gene. CDR1 SNHLY and CDR2 FYNNEI come from the germline V gene. The CDR3 is made up of 13 amino acids. The CDR3 bases are TGTGCCAGCAGTGACAGGGGGAACTATGGCTACACCTTC. Its translation: CASSDRGNYGYTF.

The rearrangement joins TRBV27 to TRBJ1-6, with D perhaps TRBD1 (5 bases). V lost 8 bases and J lost 9, with 17 bases in between. CDR1 MNHEY and CDR2 SMNVEV come from the germline V gene (reference sequence). The CDR3 runs 14 residues. CDR3 amino acids: CASALQGSASPLHF. The CDR3 DNA follows: TGTGCCAGCGCCCTCCAGGGCTCGGCTTCACCCCTCCACTTT.

This rearrangement joins TRBV7-2 to TRBJ2-3; 10 bases align to TRBD2. The CDR3 is 15 amino acids. J gave up 1 base and V 2 bases, and 0 bases lay outside the gene matches. Germline CDR1 reads SGHTA; CDR2 reads FQGNSA. CDR3 sequence reads: CASSLLAGGTDTQYF. The CDR3 nucleotides are TGTGCCAGCAGCTTACTAGCGGGGGGCACAGATACGCAGTATTTT.

This rearrangement joins TRBV7-9 to TRBJ1-1, with D hard to call. V was pared by 4 bases and J by 2 bases, with 5 bases between. The CDR3 has 12 amino acids. Germline V lookup: CDR1 SEHNR, CDR2 FQNEAQ (reference sequence). CDR3 DNA: TGTGCCAGCAGCTCCTCCAACACTGAAGCTTTCTTT. Protein: CASSSSNTEAFF.

The gene calls are TRBV28 and TRBJ2-1; 10 positions match TRBD2. Germline trimming cut 7 bases from V and 8 bases from J; bases unmatched to any gene: 17. CDR1 is MDHEN, CDR2 SYDVKM, per germline. The CDR3 consists of 17 residues. The CDR3 reads CASTTTSSGRANYEQFF. In nucleotides, the CDR3 is TGTGCCAGCACCACCACCTCAAGCGGGAGGGCCAACTATGAGCAGTTCTTC.